This TCR beta chain comes out of a study of response to subunit inactivated influenza vaccine. General study results and limits: Every seasonal influenza vaccination brings in few new T cells, the authors suggested.

MiXCR, run by TCRdb on the RT-PCR reads, gives a single entry per CDR3 protein. The data show roughly 700,000 distinct CDR3 sequences, with more than 15% seen just once and more than 9% held by the top ten. V was trimmed by 6 bases and J by 4 bases, leaving 18 bases between them. This CDR3 has 15 residues. This clonotype was seen more than once but under ten times. Its antigen is undetermined. The receptor was isolated from a man in his fifties or sixties who received an inactivated influenza vaccine. The starting material was PBMCs from blood, obtained roughly 13 days after vaccination. This chain joins TRBV12-3 or TRBV12-4 and TRBJ1-2; no firm D call. The CDR3 DNA is TGTGCCAGCAGCGCTAACGTCGGGGAGGGCTATGGCTACACCTTC. It yields the protein CASSANVGEGYGYTF.